Listed below are T cell receptor beta chains from one sample, sequenced in a study of T cell responses to AZD1222 COVID-19 vaccine. The assay was immunoSEQ multiplex PCR, and TCRdb's table has in-frame clones only and misses some. The data show roughly 40,000 clones, around three quarters seen once. The sample in question was peripheral blood, obtained on day 0 of AZD1222 vaccination. The receptors derive from an adult in good health. Both conserved end residues are part of each CDR3. A D gene is named only where the DNA matches it firmly. Clone size is shown for a subset of rows, as once, few, many or a class of expanded clone.

D gene	V gene	J gene	clone size	CDR3 protein	CDR3 DNA
NA	TRBV7-9	TRBJ2-6	few	CASSLVSGDTGANVLTF	TGTGCCAGCAGCTTAGTCTCCGGGGACACTGGGGCCAACGTCCTGACTTTC
TRBD1	TRBV7-2	TRBJ1-3	NA	CASSTRAGTGPLSGNTIYF	TGTGCCAGCAGCACACGAGCCGGGACAGGGCCACTCTCTGGAAACACCATATATTTT
NA	TRBV7-3	TRBJ2-1	NA	CASSLDRNNEQFF	TGTGCCAGCAGCTTGGACAGAAACAATGAGCAGTTCTTC
NA	TRBV28	TRBJ1-1	NA	CASSSAAMNTEAFF	TGTGCCAGCAGTTCGGCGGCCATGAACACTGAAGCTTTCTTT
NA	TRBV5-1	TRBJ2-3	NA	CASSLVGATDTQYF	TGCGCCAGCAGCTTGGTTGGGGCGACAGATACGCAGTATTTT
NA	TRBV10-2	TRBJ1-5	NA	CASSDGGEVGQPQHF	TGCGCCAGCAGTGACGGGGGCGAGGTGGGTCAGCCCCAGCATTTT
TRBD1	TRBV28	TRBJ1-5	NA	CAVTGAKNNQPQHF	TGTGCAGTCACAGGGGCCAAAAACAATCAGCCCCAGCATTTT
NA	TRBV28	TRBJ1-5	NA	CASRIRDSNQPQHF	TGTGCCAGCAGAATCAGGGATAGCAATCAGCCCCAGCATTTT
TRBD1	TRBV6-4	TRBJ1-1	NA	CASSQGVGTEAFF	TGTGCCAGCAGCCAGGGGGTTGGCACTGAAGCTTTCTTT
NA	TRBV9	TRBJ1-2	NA	CASSDQSGGKMAGYTF	TGTGCCAGCAGCGACCAGTCTGGCGGGAAAATGGCTGGCTACACCTTC
NA	TRBV28	TRBJ2-2	NA	CASSAPRSGTATGELFF	TGTGCCAGCAGTGCACCCCGCTCCGGGACGGCTACCGGGGAGCTGTTTTTT
TRBD2	TRBV7-6	TRBJ2-5	NA	CASRGTSETQYF	TGTGCCAGCAGAGGGACTAGCGAGACCCAGTACTTC
TRBD2	TRBV4-1	TRBJ2-1	NA	CASSQGTSGYNEQFF	TGCGCCAGCAGCCAAGGGACTAGCGGCTACAATGAGCAGTTCTTC
NA	TRBV29-1	TRBJ1-2	once	CSVPWGAGGYTF	TGCAGCGTCCCTTGGGGGGCGGGAGGCTACACCTTC
NA	TRBV28	TRBJ1-2	NA	CASSLLEVRGYTF	TGTGCCAGCAGTTTATTGGAGGTCCGTGGCTACACCTTC
NA	TRBV19	TRBJ2-7	few	CASSTALGAEQYF	TGTGCCAGTAGTACTGCTCTCGGGGCCGAGCAGTACTTC
TRBD2	TRBV27	TRBJ2-7	NA	CASGPRSSGSSYEQYF	TGTGCCAGCGGACCAAGGTCTAGCGGGTCCTCCTACGAGCAGTACTTC
NA	TRBV5-5	TRBJ1-6	NA	CASSLEGSDSPLHF	TGTGCCAGCAGCTTGGAGGGCAGTGATTCACCCCTCCACTTT
NA	TRBV28	TRBJ1-5	NA	CASSFSDGQPQHF	TGTGCCAGCAGTTTTTCCGACGGTCAGCCCCAGCATTTT
NA	TRBV7-8	TRBJ2-1	NA	CASSLVGQPYNEQFF	TGTGCCAGCAGCCTAGTGGGGCAGCCATACAATGAGCAGTTCTTC
NA	TRBV19	TRBJ1-5	few	CASRHPGGNQPQHF	TGTGCCAGTAGACACCCAGGTGGCAATCAGCCCCAGCATTTT
TRBD2	TRBV29-1	TRBJ2-1	NA	CSVGPKSGGGYLSSYNEQFF	TGCAGCGTGGGCCCCAAAAGCGGGGGCGGCTACCTCAGCTCCTACAATGAGCAGTTCTTC
TRBD2	TRBV28	TRBJ2-7	NA	CASSPGLAGFYEQYF	TGTGCCAGCAGCCCAGGACTAGCGGGGTTCTACGAGCAGTACTTC
NA	TRBV27	TRBJ1-2	NA	CASRTADYGYTF	TGTGCCAGCAGGACAGCGGACTATGGCTACACCTTC
TRBD1	TRBV5-6	TRBJ1-4	NA	CASSSGTGVEKLFF	TGTGCCAGCAGCTCCGGGACAGGGGTCGAAAAACTGTTTTTT
NA	TRBV28	TRBJ1-5	NA	CASTPDSPLRNQPQHF	TGTGCCAGCACCCCGGACAGCCCTTTGCGCAATCAGCCCCAGCATTTT